This T cell receptor (beta chain) was obtained from a study of cytomegalovirus exposure and HLA in healthy donors. Overall study context: Early on, a data release was issued that held some 91 million unique TCRs from HLA-typed donors.

The primer mix had 60 Vbeta and 13 Jbeta primers. TCRdb's table, derived via immunoSEQ multiplex PCR, lists solely in-frame clones and lacks some. The sample has around 120,000 clones, about 68% seen once. This CDR3 comprises 16 residues. Trimming removed 1 base at V and 8 bases at J, with 15 bases between. The V gene's germline CDR1 is MGHDK and CDR2 SYGVNS. The sequencing input was PBMCs. The chain has TRBV25-1 and TRBJ1-6, with D possibly matching TRBD1 (5 bases). This receptor was obtained from a man aged 25-45 years in good health and CMV-seropositive. CDR3 loop: CASSEWGDYTDSPLHF. The CDR3 nucleotides are TGTGCCAGCAGTGAATGGGGGGATTATACGGATTCACCCCTCCACTTT.